This T cell receptor beta chain originates from a study of early stage breast cancer tumors. The CDR3 is made up of 15 amino acids. With 6 bases removed from V and 0 bases from J, the gap between germline ends came to 12 bases. The germline CDR1 and CDR2 sequences are MNHEY and SVGAGI. TCRdb's copy holds only in-frame clones and misses some; the assay was immunoSEQ multiplex PCR. The data show about 6,500 clones, over 65% seen once. The sample was normal breast tissue next to the tumor. V and J are TRBV6-5 and TRBJ1-5; D unresolved. The sequence was collected from a person aged 45 to 59 with breast cancer. The CDR3 DNA is TGTGCCAGCAGAACACAGCCGTATAGCAATCAGCCCCAGCATTTT. This translates into CASRTQPYSNQPQHF.